This entry lists 15 T cell receptor beta chains sequenced from one sample in a study of T cells in Graves' hyperthyroidism and ophthalmopathy. Amplification of TCR beta CDR3 regions was performed using RNA transcripts as template. HTBI primers drove first-round RT-PCR of the TCR CDR3. TCRdb reprocessed the multiplex PCR reads with MiXCR, giving one entry per CDR3 protein. The data show hundreds of thousands of distinct CDR3 sequences, around 15% seen once. Sequencing was carried out using blood. The source of these receptors is a woman aged 45-60 years with Graves' ophthalmopathy.

This clonotype was counted at least ten times. This chain joins TRBV2 and TRBJ1-2, with a tentative D call TRBD1 (6 bases). Trimming cost V 7 bases and J 5 bases, with 17 bases left between them. Per the germline V gene, CDR1 is SNHLY and CDR2 is FYNNEI. This CDR3 has 14 amino acids. The DNA of the CDR3 is TGTGCCAGCACCGGGACAATCGGGACGTATGGCTACACCTTC. Its protein is CASTGTIGTYGYTF.

This clonotype was detected once. A single base separates this from a much larger clone, so it may be a read error. This chain uses TRBV5-1 with TRBJ2-1; possibly TRBD2 for D (5 bases). CDR3 length: 15 residues. Germline CDR1 reads SGHRS; CDR2 reads YFSETQ. The CDR3 bases are TGCGCCAGCAGCTTGGACGGGAACTCCTACAATGGGCAGTTCTTC. This translates into CASSLDGNSYNGQFF. Using reference TRBV5-1 and TRBJ2-1 for the parts outside the CDR3, the full variable domain is KAGVTQTPRYLIKTRGQQVTLSCSPISGHRSVSWYQQTPGQGLQFLFEYFSETQRNKGNFPGRFSGRQFSNSRSEMNVSTLELGDSALYLCASSLDGNSYNGQFFGPGTRLTVL.

This clonotype showed up just a few times. The chain is built from TRBV5-1 and TRBJ2-1, with 9 bases aligning to TRBD1. Germline CDR1 is SGHRS and CDR2 is YFSETQ. V was pared by 4 bases and J by 12 bases, with 20 bases of the junction left unmatched. The CDR3 loop spans 17 amino acids. The CDR3 region is CASSKDTGTGSMRGQFF. In nucleotides, the CDR3 is TGCGCCAGCAGCAAGGATACCGGGACAGGGTCAATGCGGGGGCAGTTCTTC.

This clonotype was picked up many times. The chain recombines TRBV10-3 with TRBJ2-7; 14 nucleotides agree with TRBD2. CDR1 and CDR2 (germline): ENHRY, SYGVKD. The CDR3 is 15 residues long. V shed 5 bases and J 3 bases; nucleotides not matched to a gene: 3. The CDR3 sequence is CAISTGTSGSYEQYF. The CDR3 bases are TGTGCCATCAGTACCGGGACTAGCGGGAGCTACGAGCAGTACTTC.

This clonotype was recorded at least ten times. The chain is built from TRBV7-8 and TRBJ2-3; 7 bases align to TRBD2. Losses at the gene ends were 8 bases for V and 5 bases for J; bases not matched to a gene: 7. CDR1 is SGHVS and CDR2 is FQNEAQ in the germline V gene. The CDR3 runs to 13 residues. CDR3 bases: TGTGCCAGCCTGGAGGCGGGAGAAGATACGCAGTATTTT. Residues: CASLEAGEDTQYF.

The J gene is TRBJ2-7, the V gene TRBV6-1; 7 bases fit TRBD1. The CDR3 has 14 amino acids. Unmatched junction bases numbered 10, after V lost 6 bases and J lost 5 bases. Germline-derived CDR1 and CDR2 are MNHNS and SASEGT. CDR3 coding DNA: TGTGCCAGCAGAGTGACAGGGAAGTTGAACGAGCAGTACTTC. Amino acids: CASRVTGKLNEQYF.

This clonotype was detected only a few times. The chain employs TRBV14 and TRBJ1-1; perhaps TRBD1 as D (5 bases). The CDR3 consists of 16 residues. Germline CDR1 and CDR2: SGHDN and FVKESK. Trimming pared 4 bases from V and 1 base from J, leaving 16 bases between. CDR3 DNA: TGTGCCAGCAGCCCGTGGAGATCGACAGCGAACACTGAAGCTTTCTTT. Translation gives CASSPWRSTANTEAFF.

Many counts were recorded for this clonotype. This chain connects TRBV20-1 to TRBJ2-7, with TRBD1 matching 9 bases. The germline gives CDR1 DFQATT, CDR2 SNEGSKA (reference sequence). V lost 0 bases and J lost 4; bases outside the gene matches: 10. The CDR3 has 16 amino acids. CDR3 sequence (DNA): TGCAGTGCTAGAGATCTACGCCGGGACAGGGTTTACGAGCAGTACTTC. As protein: CSARDLRRDRVYEQYF.

This clonotype was recorded only once. V and J are TRBV19 and TRBJ1-6, with D uncertain. CDR3 length: 11 residues. The ends were cut back, 10 bases at V and 6 bases at J, with 7 bases in the middle. Germline loops: CDR1 LNHDA, CDR2 SQIVND (reference sequence). The CDR3 DNA reads TGTGCCACTCTACTTAATTCACCCCTCCACTTT. Translating gives CATLLNSPLHF.

The V call is TRBV5-4, the J call TRBJ2-1; D unresolved. In germline, CDR1 is SGHNT, CDR2 YYREEE (reference sequence). The germline V and J ends were trimmed by 4 bases and 2 bases, with 13 bases remaining between them. The CDR3 contains 15 residues. The CDR3 DNA sequence: TGTGCCAGCAGCCCAGCGAGTAGCCCCTACAATGAGCAGTTCTTC. As protein: CASSPASSPYNEQFF. The full variable domain, its missing parts supplied by reference TRBV5-4 and TRBJ2-1, is ETGVTQSPTHLIKTRGQQVTLRCSSQSGHNTVSWYQQALGQGPQFIFQYYREEENGRGNFPPRFSGLQFPNYSSELNVNALELDDSALYLCASSPASSPYNEQFFGPGTRLTVL.

This clonotype was detected many times. V gene TRBV6-1 combines with J gene TRBJ2-7; 10 nucleotides agree with TRBD2. The CDR3 runs to 14 residues. Germline V CDR1 and CDR2: MNHNS, SASEGT. J lost 4 bases, V lost 6 bases, and 6 bases had no gene match. The CDR3 sequence is CASRASGSEYEQYF. CDR3 nucleotide sequence: TGTGCCAGCAGAGCTAGCGGGAGTGAATACGAGCAGTACTTC.

The rearrangement uses TRBV6-5 and TRBJ2-3; D gene ambiguous. Trimming left V 2 bases short and J 8 bases short, with 5 bases between. Germline values: CDR1 MNHEY, CDR2 SVGAGI. The CDR3 spans 11 residues. The CDR3 bases are TGTGCCAGCAGTTACGAGGTTACGCAGTATTTT. Residues: CASSYEVTQYF.

This clonotype was counted between two and nine times. The rearrangement links TRBV4-3 to TRBJ1-6; the D is unclear. V was shortened by 0 bases and J by 6 bases, with 9 bases between the two germline ends. The CDR3 consists of 15 residues. Germline-derived CDR1 and CDR2 are LGHNA and YSLEER. CDR3 DNA sequence: TGCGCCAGCAGCCAAGATCGGAAAACTAATTCACCCCTCCACTTT. Translated, it gives CASSQDRKTNSPLHF.

This clonotype has a handful of counts. The chain has TRBV7-8 and TRBJ2-2; D not resolved. In germline, CDR1 is SGHVS, CDR2 FQNEAQ. The CDR3 is made up of 17 amino acids. The V end was cut by 1 base, the J end by 6 bases, with 18 bases between. CDR3: CASSLVRRGSAAGELFF. The DNA of the CDR3 is TGTGCCAGCAGCTTAGTAAGGCGAGGCAGCGCGGCCGGGGAGCTGTTTTTT.

This clonotype was found many times. This chain links TRBV30 with TRBJ2-3; no definite D call. Germline lookup yields CDR1 GTSNPN and CDR2 SVGIG (reference sequence). With 4 bases removed from V and 6 bases from J, the gap between germline ends came to 8 bases. There are 11 residues in the CDR3. CDR3 sequence reads: CAWMSRDTQYF. CDR3 bases: TGTGCCTGGATGTCTCGGGATACGCAGTATTTT.